Following are 22 T cell receptor beta chains from one sample sequenced in a study of OX40 agonist ivuxolimab in advanced cancers. Sequenced by immunoSEQ multiplex PCR; TCRdb stores in-frame clones only, minus some. Of 70,000 to 95,000 clones in the sample, just over 90% were seen once. The sequenced sample was CD4+ or CD8+ T cells sorted from blood, obtained in a trial of the OX40 agonist ivuxolimab. All receptors derive from an adult with an advanced solid tumor such as melanoma, head and neck, liver or kidney cancer.

The chain links TRBV9 to TRBJ1-3; D unclear. This CDR3 contains 15 residues. Looked up from germline, CDR1 is SGDLS and CDR2 is YYNGEE. Trimming stripped 0 bases from V and 3 bases from J, with 10 bases between. The CDR3 loop reads CASSVEAAGGNTIYF. CDR3 sequence (DNA): TGTGCCAGCAGCGTAGAGGCCGCCGGTGGAAACACCATATATTTT.

The chain couples TRBV5-1 to TRBJ1-1; weak D call: TRBD1 (6 bases). V lost 9 bases and J lost 5, with 17 bases in between. The CDR3 is made up of 13 amino acids. From germline, CDR1 is SGHRS and CDR2 YFSETQ. The CDR3 region has the DNA TGCGCCACCAGACAGGAGATCGGGACTGAAGCTTTCTTT. This gives the protein CATRQEIGTEAFF.

The CDR3 bases are TGCGCCAGCAGCTTGCGTGGGGGCCCAAGCTCCTACAATGAGCAGTTCTTC. Translating gives CASSLRGGPSSYNEQFF. The chain couples TRBV5-1 to TRBJ2-1; D perhaps matches TRBD1 (6 bases). The germline V gene has CDR1 SGHRS and CDR2 YFSETQ. The CDR3 is 17 amino acids. Trimming stripped 1 base from V and 0 bases from J, with 14 bases between. The variable domain in full, with the rest retrieved from reference TRBV5-1 and TRBJ2-1, is KAGVTQTPRYLIKTRGQQVTLSCSPISGHRSVSWYQQTPGQGLQFLFEYFSETQRNKGNFPGRFSGRQFSNSRSEMNVSTLELGDSALYLCASSLRGGPSSYNEQFFGPGTRLTVL.

This clone was seen a handful of times. CDR3 region: CASSYVAQETQYF. The DNA for the CDR3 is TGTGCCAGCAGTTACGTAGCCCAAGAGACCCAGTACTTC. The V and J genes are TRBV6-5 and TRBJ2-5; no firm D call. Trimming removed 2 bases from V and 1 base from J, with 5 bases in between. The CDR3 has 13 amino acids. Germline V gene sequence: CDR1 MNHEY, CDR2 SVGAGI.

The chain links TRBV10-3 to TRBJ1-4, with D unresolved. Per the germline V gene, CDR1 is ENHRY and CDR2 is SYGVKD. The CDR3 length is 11 residues. V was trimmed by 2 bases and J by 8 bases, leaving 3 bases between them. CDR3 nucleotide sequence: TGTGCCATCAGTGAGGGGGAAAAACTGTTTTTT. Translation: CAISEGEKLFF.

This chain connects TRBV7-2 to TRBJ1-5; D is unclear. Trimming stripped 3 bases from V and 1 base from J, with 7 bases between. Germline loops: CDR1 SGHTA, CDR2 FQGNSA. The CDR3 spans 14 residues. As DNA, the CDR3 is TGTGCCAGCAGCTTTGGCAGAAGCAATCAGCCCCAGCATTTT. This encodes CASSFGRSNQPQHF.

This chain joins TRBV5-4 and TRBJ2-7; D is perhaps TRBD1 (5 bases). The V gene's germline CDR1 is SGHNT and CDR2 YYREEE (reference sequence). The CDR3 has 14 amino acids. V lost 0 bases, J lost 3 bases, and 10 bases lay in between. The CDR3, as DNA: TGTGCCAGCAGCTTGGAGCAGGGTAACTACGAGCAGTACTTC. Translated: CASSLEQGNYEQYF.

This chain joins TRBV18 and TRBJ2-5; D ambiguous. Trimming removed 5 bases at V and 1 base at J, with 2 bases between. Germline CDR1 KGHSH, CDR2 LQKENI. CDR3 length equals 11 residues. CDR3 protein: CASSSQETQYF. The CDR3 DNA reads as TGTGCCAGCTCATCCCAAGAGACCCAGTACTTC.

Written as DNA, the CDR3 is TGCGCCAGCAGTTCTCAGAAGACCGGGGAGCTGTTTTTT. Translation: CASSSQKTGELFF. J is TRBJ2-2 and V is TRBV10-1, with D unclear. The germline gives CDR1 WNHNN, CDR2 SYGVQD (reference sequence). Trimming pared 5 bases from V and 5 bases from J, leaving 9 bases between. This CDR3 is built from 13 residues.

This chain connects TRBV19 to TRBJ2-7, with TRBD2 identical over 7 bases. The germline V gene encodes CDR1 LNHDA and CDR2 SQIVND (reference sequence). Trimming took 2 bases from V and 7 from J; bases not matched to a gene: 14. CDR3 size: 16 residues. The CDR3 here is CASSITPQSRAGEQYF. In DNA form, the CDR3 reads TGTGCCAGTAGTATAACCCCGCAAAGCAGAGCGGGGGAGCAGTACTTC.

V is TRBV28 and J is TRBJ1-6; D gene unclear. Germline V gene data show CDR1 as MDHEN and CDR2 as SYDVKM. The CDR3 consists of 14 residues. Trimming took off 6 bases at V and 4 bases at J, with 10 bases between the two ends. The CDR3, as DNA: TGTGCCAGCAGCCTAACCGGGTATAATTCACCCCTCCACTTT. Encoded protein: CASSLTGYNSPLHF.

The sample holds one count of this clone. The chain is built from TRBV4-3 and TRBJ1-3; D gene unclear. The V and J ends lost 0 bases and 0 bases respectively, with 9 bases between them. CDR1 and CDR2 from the germline V gene are LGHNA and YSLEER. This CDR3 is 16 amino acids long. This CDR3 reads CASSQENDGSGNTIYF. CDR3 nucleotide sequence: TGCGCCAGCAGCCAAGAAAATGACGGCTCTGGAAACACCATATATTTT.

V usage is TRBV5-1 and J usage is TRBJ1-2, with D hard to call. The length of the CDR3 is 12 residues. V was clipped by 0 bases and J by 4 bases, with 4 bases between them. Germline-derived CDR1 and CDR2 are SGHRS and YFSETQ. CDR3 sequence: CASSLEGYGYTF. DNA for the CDR3: TGCGCCAGCAGCTTGGAGGGCTATGGCTACACCTTC.

This chain links TRBV28 with TRBJ1-1; D gene unclear. The V end was cut by 1 base, the J end by 9 bases, with 9 bases between. The CDR3 contains 12 residues. Looked up from germline, CDR1 is MDHEN and CDR2 is SYDVKM. The CDR3: CASSLLSEKAFF. The CDR3, as DNA: TGTGCCAGCAGTTTATTGTCAGAAAAAGCTTTCTTT.

This clone appeared once. This rearrangement joins TRBV27 to TRBJ2-1, with a weak D call TRBD1 (6 bases). The CDR3 is made up of 16 amino acids. CDR1 and CDR2 (germline): MNHEY, SMNVEV (reference sequence). With 5 bases removed from V and 2 bases from J, the gap between germline ends came to 16 bases. CDR3 sequence reads: CASSLTTGSPYNEQFF. CDR3 DNA sequence: TGTGCCAGCAGTCTTACAACAGGGAGCCCCTACAATGAGCAGTTCTTC.

The gene calls are TRBV7-2 and TRBJ2-3, with D unclear. V was cut by 6 bases and J by 6 bases, with 13 bases left in between. Looked up from germline, CDR1 is SGHTA and CDR2 is FQGNSA. The CDR3 totals 13 residues. The CDR3 DNA reads TGTGCCAGCAGGCCTACCCCTAAGGATACGCAGTATTTT. This gives the protein CASRPTPKDTQYF.

The V and J genes are TRBV19 and TRBJ2-7, with 9 bases that match TRBD1. After removal of 5 bases from V and 2 bases from J, the junction contained 7 bases not matched to a gene. CDR1 is LNHDA, CDR2 SQIVND, per germline (reference sequence). The length of the CDR3 is 15 residues. The CDR3 DNA reads as TGTGCCAGTAGTCCCGGGACAGGGAACACCTACGAGCAGTACTTC. This codes for CASSPGTGNTYEQYF.

This chain connects TRBV7-2 to TRBJ1-2; D possibly corresponds to TRBD1 (6 bases). This CDR3 is built from 13 residues. V lost 6 bases to trimming and J lost 3 bases, with 11 bases between them. Germline values: CDR1 SGHTA, CDR2 FQGNSA. The CDR3 loop is CASSWTVDYGYTF. The DNA for the CDR3 is TGTGCCAGCAGTTGGACAGTGGACTATGGCTACACCTTC.

This chain connects TRBV6-5 to TRBJ1-3; 10 nucleotides align to TRBD1. Germline V CDR1 and CDR2: MNHEY, SVGAGI. CDR3 length equals 16 residues. The V and J ends lost 0 bases and 2 bases, in that order; junction bases with no gene match: 1. CDR3 in amino acids: CASSYSGTGAGNTIYF. The DNA of the CDR3 is TGTGCCAGCAGTTACTCTGGGACAGGGGCTGGAAACACCATATATTTT.

This clone was seen a handful of times. This chain's CDR3 is CASSSERQRQETQYF. The CDR3 DNA reads TGTGCCAGCAGTTCGGAGCGACAGCGCCAAGAGACCCAGTACTTC. The chain carries TRBV28 and TRBJ2-5; tentatively, D is TRBD1 (5 bases). Deletions cut 4 bases from V and 1 base from J, with 13 bases between. CDR1 MDHEN and CDR2 SYDVKM come from the germline V gene. CDR3 length: 15 amino acids.

The CDR3 loop is CASSERDSSYNEQFF. The DNA of the CDR3 is TGTGCCAGCAGTGAAAGGGACAGCTCCTACAATGAGCAGTTCTTC. The chain recombines TRBV6-4 with TRBJ2-1; TRBD1 aligns across 7 bases. CDR1 is MRHNA and CDR2 is SNTAGT in the germline V gene. V lost 3 bases and J lost 0; bases outside the gene matches: 2. This CDR3 has 15 amino acids.

The chain couples TRBV18 to TRBJ1-4; the D gene is possibly TRBD1 (5 bases). The CDR3 contains 14 residues. Germline CDR1 is KGHSH and CDR2 is LQKENI. V was cut by 4 bases and J by 7 bases, with 13 bases left in between. The chain's CDR3 is CASSRQRDGEKLFF. DNA of the CDR3: TGTGCCAGCTCACGCCAGAGGGACGGTGAAAAACTGTTTTTT.